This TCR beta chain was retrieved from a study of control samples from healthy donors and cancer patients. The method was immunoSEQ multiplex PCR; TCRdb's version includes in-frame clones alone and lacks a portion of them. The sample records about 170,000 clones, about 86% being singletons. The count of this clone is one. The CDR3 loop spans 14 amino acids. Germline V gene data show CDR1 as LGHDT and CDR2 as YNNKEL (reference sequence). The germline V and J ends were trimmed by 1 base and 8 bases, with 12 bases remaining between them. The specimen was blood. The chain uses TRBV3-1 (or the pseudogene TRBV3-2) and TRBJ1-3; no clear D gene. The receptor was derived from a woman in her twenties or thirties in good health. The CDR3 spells CASSQGSQVYTIYF. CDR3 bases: TGTGCCAGCAGCCAAGGGTCGCAGGTTTACACCATATATTTT.